The 8 T cell receptor beta chains below were found in one sample sequenced in a study of blood T cells in healthy people across ages. It was with a sample-barcoded 5' primer and a J-beta primer mix that a second PCR of roughly 7 to 12 cycles was run. Via MiXCR, TCRdb re-called the 5' RACE reads, giving one row per CDR3 protein. The table lists approximately 810,000 distinct CDR3 sequences, around 36% of them singletons. Sequences were obtained from blood. The receptors here all came from a man aged 18 to 29 in good health.

The chain employs TRBV7-2 and TRBJ1-3; 7 positions match TRBD1. V was pared by 5 bases and J by 4 bases, with 11 bases of the junction left unmatched. Germline CDR1 reads SGHTA; CDR2 reads FQGNSA. The CDR3 has 16 amino acids. The CDR3, as DNA: TGTGCCAGCAGCCCCCACACGACAGGGAGAGGAAACACCATATATTTT. Amino acids: CASSPHTTGRGNTIYF.

This clonotype was detected once. A much more abundant neighbour one base away suggests this may be a read error. This chain connects TRBV7-2 to TRBJ2-3, with a weak D call TRBD2 (5 bases). The CDR3 consists of 14 residues. CDR1 is SGHTA, CDR2 FQGNSA, per germline. CDR3 DNA sequence: TGTGCCGGCAGGTTCTCCAGCGGAACAGATACGCAGTATTTT. This codes for CAGRFSSGTDTQYF.

This clonotype was counted a few times. The chain uses TRBV18 and TRBJ1-1; tentatively, D is TRBD1 (6 bases). The germline V gene encodes CDR1 KGHSH and CDR2 LQKENI. CDR3 length: 13 amino acids. The V end lost 6 bases, the J end lost 1 base, and 9 bases lay between the germline ends. For the CDR3, the DNA is TGTGCCAGCTCGACCAGGGGGAACACTGAAGCTTTCTTT. This codes for CASSTRGNTEAFF.

V gene TRBV7-3 combines with J gene TRBJ2-3; D is undetermined. The CDR3 sequence is 12 residues long. In germline, CDR1 is SGHTA, CDR2 FQGTGA. V lost 5 bases, J lost 14 bases, and 17 bases lay in between. The CDR3 loop reads CASSPPAGRRYF. CDR3 DNA sequence: TGTGCCAGCAGCCCCCCCGCCGGCCGTAGGTATTTT.

The chain links TRBV20-1 to TRBJ1-1, with 7 bases that match TRBD1. The length of the CDR3 is 14 residues. V was clipped by 4 bases and J by 3 bases; unmatched bases: 8. The germline V gene encodes CDR1 DFQATT and CDR2 SNEGSKA (reference sequence). For the CDR3, the DNA is TGCAGTGCTACCCCAGGGGGGGGGTACACTGAAGCTTTCTTT. As protein: CSATPGGGYTEAFF.

V is TRBV6-5 and J is TRBJ2-2, with a possible D match to TRBD2 (5 bases). Germline CDR1 is MNHEY and CDR2 is SVGAGI. The CDR3 runs to 20 residues. V dropped 4 bases and J dropped 4 bases, with 28 bases sitting between them. DNA for the CDR3: TGTGCCAGCAGTTTCGGGCACAGAGGGTATAGGGATCGGGGCACCGGGGAGCTGTTTTTT. Its protein product is CASSFGHRGYRDRGTGELFF.

This clonotype was seen only a few times. The chain joins TRBV7-2 to TRBJ1-6; 9 positions match TRBD1. Germline V gives CDR1 SGHTA, CDR2 FQGNSA. This CDR3 has 16 residues. V shed 5 bases, J shed 8 bases, and the junction held 10 bases outside the gene matches. CDR3 protein: CASSPRQGVRDSPLHF. DNA of the CDR3: TGTGCCAGCAGCCCCCGACAGGGGGTAAGAGATTCACCCCTCCACTTT.

This clonotype was found a few times. The chain joins TRBV29-1 to TRBJ1-1; possibly TRBD1 for D (5 bases). Looked up from germline, CDR1 is SQVTM and CDR2 is ANQGSEA. Trimming left V 8 bases short and J 0 bases short, with 16 bases between. This CDR3 region has 14 residues. Here the CDR3 DNA reads TGCAGCCCCATACGGGGACCCCTGAACACTGAAGCTTTCTTT. This gives the protein CSPIRGPLNTEAFF.